This T cell receptor (beta chain) derives from a study of graft-versus-host responses after intestinal transplantation. The overall study: Transplant types were multivisceral, liver-intestinal, or isolated intestinal. Tacrolimus plus steroids were given to all recipients for two to three years, preceded by anti-thymocyte globulin induction. Study-wide findings and caveats: Among recipient marrow samples, GvH clones were found; some appeared first in ileum or blood.

Clones were sequenced by immunoSEQ multiplex PCR, and TCRdb holds only the in-frame ones, with some missing. The repertoire holds under 85,000 clones, with less than 95% as singletons. In the case of this clone: Its antigen is still unknown.

The CDR3 extends over 15 amino acids. In germline, CDR1 is ENHRY, CDR2 SYGVKD. The V end was cut by 6 bases, the J end by 4 bases, with 16 bases between. J is TRBJ2-1 and V is TRBV10-3; a weak D match, TRBD2 (7 bases). The TCR comes from a human donor who received an intestinal transplant. This specimen consisted of unstimulated CD8+ T cells sorted from spleen or lymph node cells, obtained before intestinal transplant. CDR3 sequence: CAIRKEGGIYNEQFF. The CDR3 DNA sequence: TGTGCCATCAGGAAAGAGGGGGGGATATACAATGAGCAGTTCTTC.